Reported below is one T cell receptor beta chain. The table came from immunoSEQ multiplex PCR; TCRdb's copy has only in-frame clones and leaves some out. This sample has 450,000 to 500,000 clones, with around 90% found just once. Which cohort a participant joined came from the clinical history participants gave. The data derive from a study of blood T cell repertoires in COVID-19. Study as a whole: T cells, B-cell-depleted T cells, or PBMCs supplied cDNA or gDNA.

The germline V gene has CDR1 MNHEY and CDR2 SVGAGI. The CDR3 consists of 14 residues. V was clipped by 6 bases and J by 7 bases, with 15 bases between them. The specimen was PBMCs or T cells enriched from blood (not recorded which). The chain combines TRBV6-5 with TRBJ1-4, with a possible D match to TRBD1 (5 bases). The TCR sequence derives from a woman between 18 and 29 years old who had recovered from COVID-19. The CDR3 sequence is CASSLGRVSEKLFF. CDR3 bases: TGTGCCAGCAGCCTAGGCAGGGTGTCTGAAAAACTGTTTTTT.